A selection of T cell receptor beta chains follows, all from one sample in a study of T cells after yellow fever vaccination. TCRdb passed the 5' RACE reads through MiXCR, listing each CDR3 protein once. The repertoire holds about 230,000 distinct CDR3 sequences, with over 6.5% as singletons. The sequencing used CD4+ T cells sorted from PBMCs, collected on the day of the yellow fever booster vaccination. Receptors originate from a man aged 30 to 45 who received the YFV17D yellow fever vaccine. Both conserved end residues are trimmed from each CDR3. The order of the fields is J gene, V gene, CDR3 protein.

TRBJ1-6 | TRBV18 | ASSDNQDSPLH
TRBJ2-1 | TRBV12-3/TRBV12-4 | ASSRRDRLNEQF
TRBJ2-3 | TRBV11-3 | ASSLAWEDTQY
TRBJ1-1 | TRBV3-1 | ASSQQASEAF
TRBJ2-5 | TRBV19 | ASSMGGQGGETQY
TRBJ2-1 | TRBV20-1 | SARDFQSGRALEGEQF
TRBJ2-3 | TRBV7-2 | ASSLTTGNTQY
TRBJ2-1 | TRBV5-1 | ASSLLAGGGNEQF
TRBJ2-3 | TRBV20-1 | CARVSGSGRFADTQY
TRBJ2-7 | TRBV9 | ASSVEVWGEQY
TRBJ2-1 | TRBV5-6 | ASSPPGTAYNEQF
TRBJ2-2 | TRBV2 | ASSKYRVPGELF
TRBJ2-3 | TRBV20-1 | SARGTSGSPSSTDTQY
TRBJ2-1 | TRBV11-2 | ASSHRLAGGRDEQF
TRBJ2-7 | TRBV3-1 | ASSPPGPRRNEQY
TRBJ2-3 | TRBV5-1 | ASKETGLLTDTQY
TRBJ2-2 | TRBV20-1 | CARDSGRKYTGELF
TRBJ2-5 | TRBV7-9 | ASSFGTGTPRGETQY
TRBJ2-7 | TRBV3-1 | ASSQEAGRSSYEQY
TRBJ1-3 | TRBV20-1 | SALYGAGNTIY
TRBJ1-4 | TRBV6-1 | ASSRIWGTNEKLF
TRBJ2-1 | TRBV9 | ASSGALGDNWSEQF
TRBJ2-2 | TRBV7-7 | ASSSVTNTGELF
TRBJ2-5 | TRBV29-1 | SVLEGAGGWETQY
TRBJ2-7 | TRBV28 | ASSLNSIEQY
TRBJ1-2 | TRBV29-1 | SVGAEVFYGYT
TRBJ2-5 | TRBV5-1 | ASFRDPRGTQY
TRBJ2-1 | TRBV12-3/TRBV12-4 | ASSSGLADQF
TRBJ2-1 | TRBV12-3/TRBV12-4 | ASREMSGDEQF
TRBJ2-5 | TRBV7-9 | ASSLGQWIHETQY
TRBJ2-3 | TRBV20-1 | SALSGLTDTQY